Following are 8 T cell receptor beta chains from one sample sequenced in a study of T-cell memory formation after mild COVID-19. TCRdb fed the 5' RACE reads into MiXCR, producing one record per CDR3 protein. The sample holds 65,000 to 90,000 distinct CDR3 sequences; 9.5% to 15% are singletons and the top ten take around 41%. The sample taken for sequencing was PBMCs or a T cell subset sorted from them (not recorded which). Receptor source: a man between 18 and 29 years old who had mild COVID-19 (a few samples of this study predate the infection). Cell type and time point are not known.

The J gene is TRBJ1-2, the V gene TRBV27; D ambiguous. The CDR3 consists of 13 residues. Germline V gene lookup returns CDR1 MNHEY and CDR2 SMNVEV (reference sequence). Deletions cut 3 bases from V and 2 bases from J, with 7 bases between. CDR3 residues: CASSLRQNYGYTF. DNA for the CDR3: TGTGCCAGCAGTTTGCGGCAAAACTATGGCTACACCTTC.

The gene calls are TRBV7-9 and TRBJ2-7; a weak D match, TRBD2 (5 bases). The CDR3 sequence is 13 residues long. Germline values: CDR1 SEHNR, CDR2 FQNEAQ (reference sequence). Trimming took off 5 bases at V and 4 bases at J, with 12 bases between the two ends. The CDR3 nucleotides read TGTGCCAGCAGCCCGACCTCGGGATACGAGCAGTACTTC. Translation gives CASSPTSGYEQYF. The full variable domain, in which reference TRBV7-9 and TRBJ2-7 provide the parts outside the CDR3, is DTGVSQNPRHKITKRGQNVTFRCDPISEHNRLYWYRQTLGQGPEFLTYFQNEAQLEKSRLLSDRFSAERPKGSFSTLEIQRTEQGDSAMYLCASSPTSGYEQYFGPGTRLTVT.

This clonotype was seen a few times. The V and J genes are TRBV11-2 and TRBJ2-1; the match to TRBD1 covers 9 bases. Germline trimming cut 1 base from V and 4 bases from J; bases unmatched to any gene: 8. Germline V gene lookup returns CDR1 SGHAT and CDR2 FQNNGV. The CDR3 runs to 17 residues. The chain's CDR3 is CASSLVYRTGVYNEQFF. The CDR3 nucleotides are TGTGCCAGCAGCTTAGTTTACCGGACAGGGGTTTACAATGAGCAGTTCTTC.

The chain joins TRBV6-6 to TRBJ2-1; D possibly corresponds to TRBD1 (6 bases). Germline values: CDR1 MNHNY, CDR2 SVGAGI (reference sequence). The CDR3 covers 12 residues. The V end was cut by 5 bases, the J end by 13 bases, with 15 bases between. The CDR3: CASSTGQLEQFF. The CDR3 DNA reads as TGTGCCAGCAGTACAGGACAGCTCGAACAGTTCTTC.

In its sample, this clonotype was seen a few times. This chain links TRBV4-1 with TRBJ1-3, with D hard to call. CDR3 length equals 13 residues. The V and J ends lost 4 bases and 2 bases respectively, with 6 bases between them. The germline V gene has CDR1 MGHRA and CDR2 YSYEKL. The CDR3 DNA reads TGCGCCAGCAGCCTTGAGACTGGAAACACCATATATTTT. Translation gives CASSLETGNTIYF.

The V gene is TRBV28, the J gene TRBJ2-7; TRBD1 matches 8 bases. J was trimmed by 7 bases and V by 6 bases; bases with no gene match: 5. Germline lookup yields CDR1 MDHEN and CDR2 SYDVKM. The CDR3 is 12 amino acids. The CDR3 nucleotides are TGTGCCAGCAGCCGGACAGGGCGGGAGCAGTACGTC. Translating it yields CASSRTGREQYV.

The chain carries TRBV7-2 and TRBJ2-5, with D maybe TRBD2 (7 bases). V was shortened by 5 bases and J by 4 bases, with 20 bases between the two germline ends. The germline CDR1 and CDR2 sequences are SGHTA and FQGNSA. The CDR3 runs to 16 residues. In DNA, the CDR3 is TGTGCCAGCAGCCCGCTCGGGGGGCATTTTCGAGAGACCCAGTACTTC. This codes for CASSPLGGHFRETQYF. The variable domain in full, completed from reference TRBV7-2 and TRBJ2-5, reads GAGVSQSPSNKVTEKGKDVELRCDPISGHTALYWYRQSLGQGLEFLIYFQGNSAPDKSGLPSDRFSAERTGGSVSTLTIQRTQQEDSAVYLCASSPLGGHFRETQYFGPGTRLLVL.

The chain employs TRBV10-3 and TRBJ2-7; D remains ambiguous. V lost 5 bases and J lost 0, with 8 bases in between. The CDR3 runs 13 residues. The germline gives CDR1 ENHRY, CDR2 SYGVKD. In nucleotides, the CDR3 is TGTGCCATCAGTACCCCCCTCTCCTACGAGCAGTACTTC. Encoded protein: CAISTPLSYEQYF.